This T cell receptor beta chain was obtained from a study of spatial heterogeneity in lung cancer. Study-level background: There was a strong correlation between the counts of TCR transcripts measured in tumor regions and a T cell transcriptional module score that was calculated from matched bulk RNA-seq. The study, taken as a whole, reports: One measure, the expanded intratumoral alpha and beta TCR count, tracked tumor mutation counts.

This sample's time point: sample taken at primary tumor resection. Whole RNA from tumor, nontumor lung or frozen PBMC was sequenced unsorted. By sample share, this clonotype is medium-sized. Its antigen is unknown. Each TCR cDNA molecule bore a unique molecular identifier. TCRdb recomputed calls from the 5' RACE reads with MiXCR, one row per CDR3 protein. The profile shows under 9,500 distinct CDR3 sequences, around 8.2% of them singletons. Sequenced here: lung tumor tissue, sampled at surgery. This TCR derives from a male donor with early-stage non-small cell lung cancer.

The CDR3 protein is CASSFAGETGELFF. The CDR3 bases are TGCGCCAGCAGCTTTGCAGGGGAAACCGGGGAGCTGTTTTTT. The V call is TRBV5-1, the J call TRBJ2-2, with a weak D call TRBD1 (6 bases). Per germline, CDR1 SGHRS and CDR2 YFSETQ. Deletions cut 2 bases from V and 5 bases from J, with 10 bases between. CDR3 length: 14 residues.